This note documents a single T cell receptor beta chain sequence. Its antigen is unknown. Unique molecular identifiers had been added to the TCR beta cDNA libraries. From the PCR reads, TCRdb called clonotypes with MiXCR, one entry per CDR3 protein. Among about 540,000 distinct CDR3 sequences listed, around 36% were seen once. V lost 3 bases, J lost 7 bases, and 13 bases lay in between. The CDR3 sequence is 14 residues long. This entry comes from a study of post-analysis software for immune sequencing data. Study-level findings and limits: The five TRBV segments detected at higher frequency in patients than in controls included TRBV5-6, TRBV5-1 and TRBV20-1. Normalized Chao1 diversity was significantly reduced in patients versus controls. Those samples that were prepared in the same batch co-clustered strongly by F measure.

The sequence was obtained from a girl under 18 with multiple sclerosis. The sequencing input was blood. The chain links TRBV12-3 or TRBV12-4 to TRBJ1-5, with D possibly TRBD1 on 5 matching bases. Written as DNA, the CDR3 is TGTGCCAGCAGTTTCTCAGGGTTATGGCAGCCCCAGCATTTT. This translates into CASSFSGLWQPQHF.